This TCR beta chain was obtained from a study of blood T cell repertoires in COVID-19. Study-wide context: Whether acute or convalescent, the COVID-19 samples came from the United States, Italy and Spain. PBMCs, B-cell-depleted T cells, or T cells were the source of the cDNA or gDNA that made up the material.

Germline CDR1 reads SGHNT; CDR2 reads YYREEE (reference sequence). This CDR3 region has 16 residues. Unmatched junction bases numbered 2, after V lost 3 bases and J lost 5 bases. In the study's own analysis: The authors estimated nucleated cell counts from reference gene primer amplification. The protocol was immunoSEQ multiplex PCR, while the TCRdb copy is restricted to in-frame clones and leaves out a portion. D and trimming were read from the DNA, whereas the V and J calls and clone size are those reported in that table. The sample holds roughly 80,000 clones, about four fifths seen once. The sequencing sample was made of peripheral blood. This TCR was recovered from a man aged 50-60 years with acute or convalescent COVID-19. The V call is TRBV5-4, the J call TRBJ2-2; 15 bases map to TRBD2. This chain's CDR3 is CASSSGLAGGTGELFF. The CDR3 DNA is TGTGCCAGCAGCTCGGGACTAGCGGGGGGTACCGGGGAGCTGTTTTTT.